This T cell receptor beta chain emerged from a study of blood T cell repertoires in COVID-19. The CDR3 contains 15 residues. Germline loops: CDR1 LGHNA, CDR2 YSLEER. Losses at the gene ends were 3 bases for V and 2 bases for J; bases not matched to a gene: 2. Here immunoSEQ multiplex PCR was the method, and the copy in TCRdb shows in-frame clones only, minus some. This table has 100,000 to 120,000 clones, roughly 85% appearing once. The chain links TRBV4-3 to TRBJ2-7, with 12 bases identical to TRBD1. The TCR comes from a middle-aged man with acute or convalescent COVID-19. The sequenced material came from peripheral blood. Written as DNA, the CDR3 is TGCGCCAGCAGCCAGGGACAGGGGGCAACCTACGAGCAGTACTTC. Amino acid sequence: CASSQGQGATYEQYF.